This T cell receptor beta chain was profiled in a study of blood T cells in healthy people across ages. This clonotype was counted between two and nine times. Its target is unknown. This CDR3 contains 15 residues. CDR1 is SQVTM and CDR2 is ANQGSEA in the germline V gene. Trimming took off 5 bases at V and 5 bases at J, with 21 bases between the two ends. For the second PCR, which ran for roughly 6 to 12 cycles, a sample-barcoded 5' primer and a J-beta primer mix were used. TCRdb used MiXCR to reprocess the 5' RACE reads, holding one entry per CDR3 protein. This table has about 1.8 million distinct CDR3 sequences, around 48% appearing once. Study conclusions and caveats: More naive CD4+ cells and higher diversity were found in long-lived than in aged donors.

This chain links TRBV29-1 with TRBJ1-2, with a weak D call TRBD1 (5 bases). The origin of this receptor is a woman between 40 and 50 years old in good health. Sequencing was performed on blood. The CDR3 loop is CSVKGQESGSYGYTF. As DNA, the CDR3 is TGCAGCGTTAAGGGGCAGGAGAGCGGATCTTATGGCTACACCTTC.